This T cell receptor (beta chain) was sequenced in a study of a mutant IDH1 vaccine in newly diagnosed glioma. Study at large: Patients had received radiotherapy, temozolomide, or both previously, most receiving both.

Study results and caveats: Changes to the top peripheral T cell clonotypes appeared unrelated to pseudoprogression. Detectable vaccine-induced immune responses arose in almost 95% of patients.

The time point: week 23, last vaccination. Doses consisted of 300 ug of mutant IDH1 20-mer peptide each, paired with topical imiquimod. TCRdb keeps only in-frame clones here, not all; method: immunoSEQ multiplex PCR. In the table there are around 85,000 clones, 75% to 85% of which are singletons. To note about this clone: Its antigen is not identified.

V lost 11 bases, J lost 1 base, and 19 bases stayed unmatched. The germline V gene has CDR1 MDHEN and CDR2 SYDVKM. The CDR3 spans 18 residues. V is TRBV28 and J is TRBJ2-7, with 11 bases identical to TRBD1. The sequence was obtained from a man between 25 and 39 years old with glioma. Some clones in this sample may be carry-over from other donors' samples. This sample comprised PBMCs, obtained from a glioma patient whose treatment included an IDH1 peptide vaccine. The CDR3 coding sequence is TGTGCCTCAATAGGGGCCAGGACAGGGGGCTTGGTTTCCTACGAGCAGTACTTC. This translates into CASIGARTGGLVSYEQYF.